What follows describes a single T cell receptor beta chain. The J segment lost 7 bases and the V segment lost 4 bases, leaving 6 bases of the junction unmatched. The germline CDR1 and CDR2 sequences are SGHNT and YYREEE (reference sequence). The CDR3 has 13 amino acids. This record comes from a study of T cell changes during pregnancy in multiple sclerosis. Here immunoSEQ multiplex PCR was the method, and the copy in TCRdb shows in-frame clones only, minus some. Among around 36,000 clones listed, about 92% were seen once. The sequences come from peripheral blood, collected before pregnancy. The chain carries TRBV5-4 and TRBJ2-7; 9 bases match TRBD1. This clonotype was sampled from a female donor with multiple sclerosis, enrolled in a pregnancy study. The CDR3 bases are TGTGCCAGCAGCCCCTGGACAGGGGAAGAGCAGTACTTC. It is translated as CASSPWTGEEQYF.